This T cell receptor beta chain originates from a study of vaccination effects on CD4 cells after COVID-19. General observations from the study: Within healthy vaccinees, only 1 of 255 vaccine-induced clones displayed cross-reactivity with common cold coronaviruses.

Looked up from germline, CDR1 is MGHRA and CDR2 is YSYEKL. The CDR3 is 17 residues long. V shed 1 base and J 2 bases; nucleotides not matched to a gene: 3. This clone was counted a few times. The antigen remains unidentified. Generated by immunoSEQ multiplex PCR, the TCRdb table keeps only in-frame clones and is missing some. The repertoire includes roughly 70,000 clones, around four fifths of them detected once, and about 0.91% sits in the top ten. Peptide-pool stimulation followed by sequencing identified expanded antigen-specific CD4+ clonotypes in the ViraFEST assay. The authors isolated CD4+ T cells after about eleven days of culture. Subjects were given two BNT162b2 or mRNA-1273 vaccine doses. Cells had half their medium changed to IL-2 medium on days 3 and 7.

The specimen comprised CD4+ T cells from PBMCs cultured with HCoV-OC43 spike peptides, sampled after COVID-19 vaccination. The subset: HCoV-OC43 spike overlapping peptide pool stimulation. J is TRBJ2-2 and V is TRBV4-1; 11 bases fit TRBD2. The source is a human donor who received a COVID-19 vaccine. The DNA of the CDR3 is TGCGCCAGCAGCCAAGCACTAGCGGGGGAAAACACCGGGGAGCTGTTTTTT. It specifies CASSQALAGENTGELFF.